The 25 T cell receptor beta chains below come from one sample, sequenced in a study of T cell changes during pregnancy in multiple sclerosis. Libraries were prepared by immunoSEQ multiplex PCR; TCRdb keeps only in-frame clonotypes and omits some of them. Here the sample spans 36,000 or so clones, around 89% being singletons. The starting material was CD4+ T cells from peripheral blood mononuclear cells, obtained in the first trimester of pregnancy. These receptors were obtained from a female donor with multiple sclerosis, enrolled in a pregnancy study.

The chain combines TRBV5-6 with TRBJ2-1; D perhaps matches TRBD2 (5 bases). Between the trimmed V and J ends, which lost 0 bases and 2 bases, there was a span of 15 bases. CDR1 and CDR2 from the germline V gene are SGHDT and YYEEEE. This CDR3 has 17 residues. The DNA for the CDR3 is TGTGCCAGCAGCTTGGTCGTCGGAGCGGACCCCTACAATGAGCAGTTCTTC. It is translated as CASSLVVGADPYNEQFF.

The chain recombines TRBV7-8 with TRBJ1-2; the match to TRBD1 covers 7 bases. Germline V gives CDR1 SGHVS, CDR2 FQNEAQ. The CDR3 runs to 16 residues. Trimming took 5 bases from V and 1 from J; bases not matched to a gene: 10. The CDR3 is CASSGRPGQNNYGYTF. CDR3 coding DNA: TGTGCCAGCAGCGGCCGACCGGGACAGAATAACTATGGCTACACCTTC. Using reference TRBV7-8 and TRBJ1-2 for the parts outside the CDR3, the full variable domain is GAGVSQSPRYKVAKRGQDVALRCDPISGHVSLFWYQQALGQGPEFLTYFQNEAQLDKSGLPSDRFFAERPEGSVSTLKIQRTQQEDSAVYLCASSGRPGQNNYGYTFGSGTRLTVV.

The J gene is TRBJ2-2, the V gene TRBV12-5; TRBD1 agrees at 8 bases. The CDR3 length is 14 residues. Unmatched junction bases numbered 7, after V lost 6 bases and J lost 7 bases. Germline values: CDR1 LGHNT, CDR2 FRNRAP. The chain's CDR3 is CASGSGQGNGELFF. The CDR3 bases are TGTGCTAGTGGCTCAGGACAGGGAAACGGGGAGCTGTTTTTT.

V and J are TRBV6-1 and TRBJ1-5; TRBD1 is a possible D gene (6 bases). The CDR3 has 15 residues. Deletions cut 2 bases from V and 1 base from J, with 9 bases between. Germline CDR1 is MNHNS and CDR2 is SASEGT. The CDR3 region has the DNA TGTGCCAGCAGTGAAATGGGACAAAGCAATCAGCCCCAGCATTTT. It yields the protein CASSEMGQSNQPQHF.

CDR3 protein: CASRASGGVDTQYF. The CDR3 region has the DNA TGTGCCAGCAGGGCTAGCGGGGGAGTAGATACGCAGTATTTT. This chain connects TRBV7-2 to TRBJ2-3, with 10 positions matching TRBD2. This CDR3 is built from 14 residues. CDR1 SGHTA and CDR2 FQGNSA come from the germline V gene. Unmatched junction bases numbered 5, after V lost 6 bases and J lost 5 bases.

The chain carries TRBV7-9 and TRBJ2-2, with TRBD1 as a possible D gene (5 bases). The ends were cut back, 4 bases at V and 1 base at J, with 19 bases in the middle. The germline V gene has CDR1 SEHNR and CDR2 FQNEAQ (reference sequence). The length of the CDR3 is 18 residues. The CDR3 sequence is CASSSQGVRPGNTGELFF. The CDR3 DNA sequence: TGTGCCAGCAGCTCCCAAGGGGTCAGACCGGGGAACACCGGGGAGCTGTTTTTT.

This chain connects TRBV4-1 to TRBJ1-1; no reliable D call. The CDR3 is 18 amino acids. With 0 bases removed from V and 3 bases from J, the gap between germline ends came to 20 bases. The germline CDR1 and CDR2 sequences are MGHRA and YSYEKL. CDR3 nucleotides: TGCGCCAGCAGCCAAGATCGGCTTGTGCGGTTGAGGGACACTGAAGCTTTCTTT. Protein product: CASSQDRLVRLRDTEAFF.

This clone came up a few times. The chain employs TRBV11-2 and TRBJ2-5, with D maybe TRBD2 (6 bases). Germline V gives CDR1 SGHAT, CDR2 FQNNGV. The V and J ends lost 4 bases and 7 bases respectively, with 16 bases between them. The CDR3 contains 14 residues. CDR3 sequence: CASSSLRGLGTQYF. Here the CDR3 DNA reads TGTGCCAGCAGCTCCTTGCGGGGACTCGGGACCCAGTACTTC.

CDR3 sequence: CASSLPRGGQGTYEQYF. Here the CDR3 DNA reads TGTGCCAGCAGCCTCCCCCGGGGGGGACAGGGGACCTACGAGCAGTACTTC. The J gene is TRBJ2-7, the V gene TRBV7-9; 10 positions agree with TRBD1. This CDR3 contains 17 residues. V shed 5 bases, J shed 2 bases, and the junction held 12 bases outside the gene matches. From germline, CDR1 is SEHNR and CDR2 FQNEAQ (reference sequence).

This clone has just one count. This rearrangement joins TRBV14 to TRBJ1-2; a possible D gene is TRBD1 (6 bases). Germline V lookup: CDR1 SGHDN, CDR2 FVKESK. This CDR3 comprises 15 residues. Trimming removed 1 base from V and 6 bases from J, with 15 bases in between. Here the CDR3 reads CASSQGPAGAHGYTF. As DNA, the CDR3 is TGTGCCAGCAGCCAAGGCCCTGCGGGGGCGCATGGCTACACCTTC.

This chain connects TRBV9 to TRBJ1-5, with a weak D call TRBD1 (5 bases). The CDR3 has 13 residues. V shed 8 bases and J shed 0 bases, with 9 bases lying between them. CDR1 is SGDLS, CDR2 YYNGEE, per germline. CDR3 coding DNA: TGTGCCAGGGGGCACAATAGCAATCAGCCCCAGCATTTT. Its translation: CARGHNSNQPQHF.

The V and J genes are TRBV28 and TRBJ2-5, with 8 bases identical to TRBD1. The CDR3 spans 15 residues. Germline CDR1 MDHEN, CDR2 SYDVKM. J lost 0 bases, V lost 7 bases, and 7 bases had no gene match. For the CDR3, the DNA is TGTGCCAGCACTACGACAGGGGCTTACCAAGAGACCCAGTACTTC. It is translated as CASTTTGAYQETQYF.

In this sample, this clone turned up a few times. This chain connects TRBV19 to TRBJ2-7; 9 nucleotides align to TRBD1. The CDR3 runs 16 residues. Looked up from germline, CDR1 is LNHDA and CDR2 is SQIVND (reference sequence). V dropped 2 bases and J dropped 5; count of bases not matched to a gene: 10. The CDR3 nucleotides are TGTGCCAGTAGTATACTACCGGGACAGGGCCCGAACGAGCAGTACTTC. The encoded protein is CASSILPGQGPNEQYF.

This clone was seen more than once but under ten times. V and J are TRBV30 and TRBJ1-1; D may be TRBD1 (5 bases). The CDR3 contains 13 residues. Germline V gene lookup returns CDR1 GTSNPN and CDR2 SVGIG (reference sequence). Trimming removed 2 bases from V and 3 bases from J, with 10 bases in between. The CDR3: CAWSMTVHTEAFF. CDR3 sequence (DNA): TGTGCCTGGAGTATGACAGTTCACACTGAAGCTTTCTTT.

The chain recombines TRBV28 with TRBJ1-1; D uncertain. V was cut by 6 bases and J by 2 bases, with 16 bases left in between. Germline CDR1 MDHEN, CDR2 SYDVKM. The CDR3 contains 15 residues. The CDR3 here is CASRRTWSPNTEAFF. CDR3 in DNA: TGTGCCAGCAGACGTACTTGGTCACCCAACACTGAAGCTTTCTTT.

The CDR3 nucleotides read TGTGCCACCGAACTTACCGGGACAAGCAATTCACCCCTCCACTTT. Its protein is CATELTGTSNSPLHF. The gene calls are TRBV6-1 and TRBJ1-6, with D possibly being TRBD1 (6 bases). The CDR3 loop spans 15 amino acids. V dropped 10 bases and J dropped 7 bases, with 20 bases sitting between them. Germline loops: CDR1 MNHNS, CDR2 SASEGT.

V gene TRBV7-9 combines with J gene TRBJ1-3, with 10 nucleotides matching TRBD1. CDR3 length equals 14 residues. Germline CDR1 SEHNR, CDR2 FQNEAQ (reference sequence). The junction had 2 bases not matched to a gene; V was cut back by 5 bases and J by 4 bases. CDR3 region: CASSPTGGGNTIYF. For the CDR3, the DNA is TGTGCCAGCAGCCCGACAGGGGGCGGAAACACCATATATTTT.

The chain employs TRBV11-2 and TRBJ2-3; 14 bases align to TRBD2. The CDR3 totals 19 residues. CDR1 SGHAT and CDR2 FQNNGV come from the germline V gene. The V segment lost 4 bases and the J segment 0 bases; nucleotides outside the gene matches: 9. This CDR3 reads CASSSIRLAGGSSTDTQYF. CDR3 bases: TGTGCCAGCAGCTCCATTCGACTAGCGGGAGGGTCTAGCACAGATACGCAGTATTTT.

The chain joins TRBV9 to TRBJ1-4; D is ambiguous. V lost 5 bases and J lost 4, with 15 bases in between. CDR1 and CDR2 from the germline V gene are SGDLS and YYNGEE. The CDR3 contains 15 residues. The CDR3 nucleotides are TGTGCCAGCAGTACCGAGGAGGGTGGTAATGAAAAACTGTTTTTT. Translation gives CASSTEEGGNEKLFF.

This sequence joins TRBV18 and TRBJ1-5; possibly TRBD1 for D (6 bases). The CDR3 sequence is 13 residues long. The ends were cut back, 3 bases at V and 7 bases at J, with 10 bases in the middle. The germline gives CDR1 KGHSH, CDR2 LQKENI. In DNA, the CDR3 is TGTGCCAGCTCACCTCAGGGGTCGCAGCCCCAGCATTTT. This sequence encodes CASSPQGSQPQHF.

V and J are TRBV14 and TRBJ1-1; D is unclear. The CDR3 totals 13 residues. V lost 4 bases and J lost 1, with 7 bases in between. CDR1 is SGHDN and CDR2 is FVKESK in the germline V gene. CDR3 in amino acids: CASSLTGNTEAFF. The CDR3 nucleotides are TGTGCCAGCAGCCTTACCGGGAACACTGAAGCTTTCTTT.

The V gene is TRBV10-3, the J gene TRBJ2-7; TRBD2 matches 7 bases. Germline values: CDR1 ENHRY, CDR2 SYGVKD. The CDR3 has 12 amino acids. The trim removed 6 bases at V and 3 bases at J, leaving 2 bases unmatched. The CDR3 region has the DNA TGTGCCATCAGCCGGGACTACTACGAGCAGTACTTC. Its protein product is CAISRDYYEQYF.

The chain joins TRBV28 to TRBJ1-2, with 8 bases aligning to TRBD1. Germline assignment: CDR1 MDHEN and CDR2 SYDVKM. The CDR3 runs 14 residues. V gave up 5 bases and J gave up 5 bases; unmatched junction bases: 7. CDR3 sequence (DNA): TGTGCCAGCAGTCCCGGGACAGGTCGATATGGCTACACCTTC. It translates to CASSPGTGRYGYTF.

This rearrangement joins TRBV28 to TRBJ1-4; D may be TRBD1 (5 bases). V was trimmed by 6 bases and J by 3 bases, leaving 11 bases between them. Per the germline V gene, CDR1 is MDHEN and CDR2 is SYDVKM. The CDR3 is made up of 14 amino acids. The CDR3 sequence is CASRWAGSNEKLFF. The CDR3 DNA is TGTGCCAGCAGGTGGGCAGGGTCTAATGAAAAACTGTTTTTT. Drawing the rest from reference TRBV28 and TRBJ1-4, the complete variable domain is DVKVTQSSRYLVKRTGEKVFLECVQDMDHENMFWYRQDPGLGLRLIYFSYDVKMKEKGDIPEGYSVSREKKERFSLILESASTNQTSMYLCASRWAGSNEKLFFGSGTQLSVL.

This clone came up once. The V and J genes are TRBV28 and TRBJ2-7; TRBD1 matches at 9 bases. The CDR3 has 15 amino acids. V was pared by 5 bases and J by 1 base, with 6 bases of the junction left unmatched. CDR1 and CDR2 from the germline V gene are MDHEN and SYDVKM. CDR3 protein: CASSGNRGRSYEQYF. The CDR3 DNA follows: TGTGCCAGCAGTGGGAACAGGGGGCGGTCCTACGAGCAGTACTTC. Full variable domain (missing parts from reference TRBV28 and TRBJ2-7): DVKVTQSSRYLVKRTGEKVFLECVQDMDHENMFWYRQDPGLGLRLIYFSYDVKMKEKGDIPEGYSVSREKKERFSLILESASTNQTSMYLCASSGNRGRSYEQYFGPGTRLTVT.